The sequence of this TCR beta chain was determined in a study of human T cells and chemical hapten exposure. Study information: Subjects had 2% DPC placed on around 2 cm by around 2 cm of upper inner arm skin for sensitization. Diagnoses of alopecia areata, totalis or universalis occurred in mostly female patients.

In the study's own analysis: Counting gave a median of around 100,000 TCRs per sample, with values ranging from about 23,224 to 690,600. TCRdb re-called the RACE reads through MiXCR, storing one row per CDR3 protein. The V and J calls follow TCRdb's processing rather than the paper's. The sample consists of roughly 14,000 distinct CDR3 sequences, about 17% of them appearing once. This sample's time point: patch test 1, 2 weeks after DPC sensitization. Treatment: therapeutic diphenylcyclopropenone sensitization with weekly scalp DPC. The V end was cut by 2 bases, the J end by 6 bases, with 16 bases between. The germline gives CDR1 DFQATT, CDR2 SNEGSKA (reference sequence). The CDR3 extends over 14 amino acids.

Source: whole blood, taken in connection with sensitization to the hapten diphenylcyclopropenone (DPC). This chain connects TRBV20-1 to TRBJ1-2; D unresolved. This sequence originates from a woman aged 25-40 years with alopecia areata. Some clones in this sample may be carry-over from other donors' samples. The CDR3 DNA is TGCAGTGCTAGATTCCCAATTTCCAGTCATGGCTACACCTTC. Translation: CSARFPISSHGYTF.